This paragraph covers one T cell receptor beta chain sequence. What it recognizes is unknown. Sample-barcoded 5' priming and a J-beta primer mix drove a second PCR of roughly 6 to 12 cycles. One entry per CDR3 protein, called by TCRdb with MiXCR from the 5' RACE reads. The sample shows over 1,500,000 distinct CDR3 sequences, about 50% of them seen only once. The CDR3 covers 17 residues. The germline V gene has CDR1 SGHNT and CDR2 YENEEA. The V end lost 0 bases, the J end lost 9 bases, and 23 bases lay between the germline ends. The sample is drawn from a study of blood T cells in healthy people across ages. The donors, all healthy, were Caucasians living in Russia, aged about 6 to 90. Every donor gave 8.5 to 10 milliliters of peripheral blood. Each sample provided at least 6 micrograms of extracted total RNA. General study results and limits: Long-lived and aged donors differed, with more naive CD4+ cells and higher diversity in the long-lived.

What was sequenced was blood. The V call is TRBV11-3, the J call TRBJ1-2; a possible D gene is TRBD1 (5 bases). The sequence was collected from a woman aged 40 to 55 in good health. The CDR3 sequence: CASSLELGGTSLSRYTF. For the CDR3, the DNA is TGTGCCAGCAGCTTAGAGCTCGGCGGGACTAGCCTAAGTCGCTACACCTTC.